The text below deals with one T cell receptor beta chain. Germline lookup yields CDR1 KGHDR and CDR2 SFDVKD. CDR3 length: 16 amino acids. V trimming: 3 bases; J trimming: 0 bases; junction bases outside the gene matches: 4. These data belong to a study of blood T cell repertoires in COVID-19. This table comes from immunoSEQ multiplex PCR, and its TCRdb copy is limited to in-frame clones, with some not included. The data contain roughly 400,000 clones, 88% of them singletons. The chain is built from TRBV24-1 and TRBJ2-5; the match to TRBD2 covers 9 bases. Material: PBMCs or T cells enriched from blood (not recorded which). The sequence derives from a woman between 40 and 55 years old with acute COVID-19. The CDR3: CATSDASGGNQETQYF. For the CDR3, the DNA is TGTGCCACCAGTGATGCAAGCGGGGGGAACCAAGAGACCCAGTACTTC.